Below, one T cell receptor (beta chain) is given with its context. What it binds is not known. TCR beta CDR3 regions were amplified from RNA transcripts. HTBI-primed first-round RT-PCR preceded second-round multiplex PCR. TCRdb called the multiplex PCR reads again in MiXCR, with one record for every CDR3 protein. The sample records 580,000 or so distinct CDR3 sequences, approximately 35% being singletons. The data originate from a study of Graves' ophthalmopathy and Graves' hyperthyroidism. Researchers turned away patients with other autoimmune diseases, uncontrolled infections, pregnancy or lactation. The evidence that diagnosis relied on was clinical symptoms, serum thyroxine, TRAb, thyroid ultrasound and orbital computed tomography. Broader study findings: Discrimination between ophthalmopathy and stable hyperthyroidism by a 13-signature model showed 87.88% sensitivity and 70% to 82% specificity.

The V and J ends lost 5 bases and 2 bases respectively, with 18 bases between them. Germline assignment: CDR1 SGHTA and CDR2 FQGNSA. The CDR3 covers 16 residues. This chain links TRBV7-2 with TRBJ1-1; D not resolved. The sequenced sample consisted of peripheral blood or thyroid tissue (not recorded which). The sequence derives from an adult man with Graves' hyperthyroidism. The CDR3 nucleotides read TGTGCCAGCAGCCGTGGGCACGGAAATTACAACACTGAAGCTTTCTTT. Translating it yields CASSRGHGNYNTEAFF.